This TCR beta chain was recorded in a study of blood T cells in healthy people across ages. A sample-barcoded 5' primer and a J-beta primer mix were used in a second PCR of roughly 6 to 12 cycles. One entry per CDR3 protein, called by TCRdb with MiXCR from the 5' RACE reads. The table includes around 940,000 distinct CDR3 sequences, roughly half detected once. The germline gives CDR1 SEHNR, CDR2 FQNEAQ (reference sequence). This CDR3 region has 15 residues. V shed 3 bases and J 4 bases; nucleotides not matched to a gene: 6. This receptor was obtained from an older woman in good health. The V and J genes are TRBV7-9 and TRBJ1-5; TRBD1 aligns across 7 bases. The sample taken for sequencing was blood. The CDR3 nucleotides are TGTGCCAGCAGCTTCTGGTCAGGGGGGAATCAGCCCCAGCATTTT. As protein: CASSFWSGGNQPQHF.